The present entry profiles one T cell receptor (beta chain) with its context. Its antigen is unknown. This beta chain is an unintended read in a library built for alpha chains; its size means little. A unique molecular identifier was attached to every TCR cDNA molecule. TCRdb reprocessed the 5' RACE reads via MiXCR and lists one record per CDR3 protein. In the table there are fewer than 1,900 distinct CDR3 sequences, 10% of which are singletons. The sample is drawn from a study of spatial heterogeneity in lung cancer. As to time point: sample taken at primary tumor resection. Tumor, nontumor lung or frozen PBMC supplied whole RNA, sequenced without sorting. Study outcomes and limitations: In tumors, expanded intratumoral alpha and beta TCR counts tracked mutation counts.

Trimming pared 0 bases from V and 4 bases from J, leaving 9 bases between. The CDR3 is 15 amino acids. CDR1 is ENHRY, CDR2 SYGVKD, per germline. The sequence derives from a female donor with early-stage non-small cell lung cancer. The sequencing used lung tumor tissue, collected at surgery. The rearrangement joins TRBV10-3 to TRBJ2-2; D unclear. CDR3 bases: TGTGCCATCAGTGAGTCAGCTACCGTCACCGGGGAGCTGTTTTTT. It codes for CAISESATVTGELFF.